The clone carrying this T cell receptor beta chain occurred once. Antigen specificity is unknown. These data originate in a study of PD-1 blockade in classical Hodgkin lymphoma. Points from the study as a whole: No one has yet defined what causes the repertoire differences, which may be disease activity or prior therapy. Reported baseline diversity: healthy donors highest, relapsed/refractory patients lowest.

From germline, CDR1 is LNHNV and CDR2 YYDKDF (reference sequence). V was clipped by 0 bases and J by 2 bases, with 9 bases between them. The CDR3 has 15 amino acids. Generated by immunoSEQ multiplex PCR, the TCRdb table keeps only in-frame clones and is missing some. The sample has 15,000 to 20,000 clones, approximately 86% seen once. The sample's time point: newly diagnosed, previously untreated cHL patient sample. Researchers used newly diagnosed, untreated classical Hodgkin lymphoma PBMCs for comparison. The TCR originated in a human donor with classical Hodgkin lymphoma. The V gene is TRBV15, the J gene TRBJ2-3, with D tentatively TRBD2 (5 bases). Sequenced sample: peripheral blood mononuclear cells (PBMCs). CDR3 nucleotide sequence: TGTGCCACCAGCAGAGAAGCACGGGACACAGATACGCAGTATTTT. Residues: CATSREARDTDTQYF.